This T cell receptor beta chain was sequenced during a study of vaccination and CD4 T cells after COVID-19. The wider study: Post-COVID samples had a sampling time that fell a median approximately 93 days after diagnosis (range 35 to 161). The post-vaccine samples came a median roughly 79 days after dose two (range 14 to 241).

As to treatment: roughly 10-day PBMC culture with coronavirus spike peptide pools or control peptides (ViraFEST assay). ViraFEST used peptide pools to expand antigen-specific T cells and subsequently sequenced their TCRs. Notes on the study in general: 304 of 307 vaccine-specific clones from convalescent patients were spike mono-reactive.

V shed 3 bases and J shed 4 bases, with 9 bases lying between them. The CDR3 has 13 residues. Germline values: CDR1 DFQATT, CDR2 SNEGSKA (reference sequence). Comments on this clonotype: What it binds is not known.

The Oncomine TCR Beta short-read assay generated sequence data from the DNA of cultured CD4+ T cells. TCRdb ran MiXCR on the PCR reads and lists one entry per CDR3 protein. The table lists under 3,500 distinct CDR3 sequences, approximately 80% of them singletons. Specimen: CD4+ T cells from blood, cultured in vitro. The V and J genes are TRBV20-1 and TRBJ1-4; a weak D match, TRBD1 (5 bases). The source of this sequence is a human donor who had recovered from COVID-19. This CDR3 reads CSAREQVNEKLFF. The CDR3 DNA reads TGCAGTGCTAGGGAACAGGTTAATGAAAAACTGTTTTTT.